This TCR beta chain was sequenced during a study of blood T cell repertoires in COVID-19. The assay was immunoSEQ multiplex PCR, and TCRdb's table has in-frame clones only and misses some. This sample has roughly 25,000 clones, with roughly 66% found just once. The CDR3 is 15 amino acids. V was pared by 1 base and J by 3 bases, with 12 bases between. Germline assignment: CDR1 MGHRA and CDR2 YSYEKL. The clonotype comes from a man aged 55-75 years with active or convalescent COVID-19. The sequenced material came from peripheral blood. J is TRBJ1-2 and V is TRBV4-1; D gene uncertain. The CDR3 sequence is CASSQAQARDYGYTF. The CDR3, as DNA: TGCGCCAGCAGCCAAGCCCAGGCTCGTGACTATGGCTACACCTTC.